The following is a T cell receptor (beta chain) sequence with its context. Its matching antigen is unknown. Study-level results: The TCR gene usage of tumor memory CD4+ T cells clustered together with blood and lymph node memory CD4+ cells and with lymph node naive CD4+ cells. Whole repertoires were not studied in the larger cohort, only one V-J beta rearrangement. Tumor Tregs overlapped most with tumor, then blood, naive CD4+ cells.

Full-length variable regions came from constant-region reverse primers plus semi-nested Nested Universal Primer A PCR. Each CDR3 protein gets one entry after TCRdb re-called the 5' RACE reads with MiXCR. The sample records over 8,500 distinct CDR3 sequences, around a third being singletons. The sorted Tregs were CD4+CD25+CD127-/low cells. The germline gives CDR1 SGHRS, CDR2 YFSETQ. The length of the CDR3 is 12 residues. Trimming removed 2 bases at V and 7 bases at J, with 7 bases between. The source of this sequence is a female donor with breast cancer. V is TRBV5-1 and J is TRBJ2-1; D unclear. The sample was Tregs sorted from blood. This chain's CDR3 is CASSFSSNEQFF. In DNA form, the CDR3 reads TGCGCCAGCAGCTTTTCTTCGAATGAGCAGTTCTTC.